One and the same sample provided the 29 T cell receptor beta chains below, sequenced in a study of blood T cell repertoires in COVID-19. The repertoire was sequenced with immunoSEQ multiplex PCR; TCRdb's copy has only in-frame clones and lacks some. The table records around 400,000 clones, 89% of them present only once. What was sequenced was peripheral blood. The receptors come from a man aged 35-49 years with acute or convalescent COVID-19.

This chain links TRBV5-1 with TRBJ2-5; D gene uncertain. Trimming left V 0 bases short and J 5 bases short, with 11 bases between. Germline V gene data show CDR1 as SGHRS and CDR2 as YFSETQ. The CDR3 runs 14 residues. The CDR3 sequence is CASSLASVRETQYF. The CDR3 DNA reads as TGCGCCAGCAGCTTGGCCTCGGTCCGGGAGACCCAGTACTTC.

The V call is TRBV29-1, the J call TRBJ2-1, with D tentatively TRBD1 (5 bases). V shed 0 bases and J shed 3 bases, with 12 bases lying between them. The length of the CDR3 is 15 residues. The germline gives CDR1 SQVTM, CDR2 ANQGSEA. CDR3 residues: CSVEDIQEYYNEQFF. CDR3 DNA: TGCAGCGTTGAAGACATACAGGAATACTACAATGAGCAGTTCTTC.

The genes are TRBV9 and TRBJ1-2, with D perhaps matching TRBD1 (5 bases). The germline CDR1 and CDR2 sequences are SGDLS and YYNGEE. The CDR3 spans 14 residues. V was shortened by 0 bases and J by 8 bases, with 14 bases between the two germline ends. The CDR3 spells CASSVVSGSDGYTF. The CDR3 nucleotides read TGTGCCAGCAGCGTAGTTTCAGGGTCAGACGGCTACACCTTC. The entire variable domain, with the rest obtained from reference TRBV9 and TRBJ1-2, is as follows: DSGVTQTPKHLITATGQRVTLRCSPRSGDLSVYWYQQSLDQGLQFLIQYYNGEERAKGNILERFSAQQFPDLHSELNLSSLELGDSALYFCASSVVSGSDGYTFGSGTRLTVV.

The count of this clone is one. The V and J genes are TRBV6-5 and TRBJ1-5; 8 nucleotides align to TRBD1. The CDR3 covers 15 residues. Germline loops: CDR1 MNHEY, CDR2 SVGAGI. V was clipped by 4 bases and J by 2 bases; unmatched bases: 4. CDR3 residues: CASSLTGGRNQPQHF. The CDR3 region has the DNA TGTGCCAGCAGTTTAACAGGGGGTCGCAATCAGCCCCAGCATTTT.

The chain couples TRBV7-8 to TRBJ2-5; the D is unclear. V lost 1 base and J lost 2, with 8 bases in between. The germline V gene encodes CDR1 SGHVS and CDR2 FQNEAQ. This CDR3 is 14 amino acids long. In DNA form, the CDR3 reads TGTGCCAGCAGCTTAGGTCGCGGACAAGAGACCCAGTACTTC. Translated: CASSLGRGQETQYF.

In its sample, this clone was seen a few times. V usage is TRBV10-1 and J usage is TRBJ2-5; 11 positions agree with TRBD2. CDR1 WNHNN and CDR2 SYGVQD come from the germline V gene (reference sequence). This CDR3 spans 17 amino acids. The V and J ends lost 2 bases and 3 bases, in that order; junction bases with no gene match: 8. CDR3 DNA sequence: TGCGCCAGCAGTGAGCAAAAGACTAGCGGGACAAAAGAGACCCAGTACTTC. Translation: CASSEQKTSGTKETQYF.

This chain uses TRBV7-9 with TRBJ1-1; 10 nucleotides line up with TRBD1. Germline CDR1 and CDR2: SEHNR and FQNEAQ (reference sequence). V trimming: 5 bases; J trimming: 5 bases; junction bases outside the gene matches: 8. CDR3 length: 15 residues. The CDR3 bases are TGTGCCAGCAGCCACCTGACAGGGGGCGGAACTGAAGCTTTCTTT. Its protein is CASSHLTGGGTEAFF.

This clone came up once. The rearrangement joins TRBV6-5 to TRBJ2-7, with D perhaps matching TRBD1 (6 bases). This CDR3 has 15 residues. Trimming shortened V by 2 bases and J by 6 bases, and 17 bases separated the two germline ends. Germline V gives CDR1 MNHEY, CDR2 SVGAGI. CDR3 sequence reads: CASSYPQGSHLEQYF. CDR3 nucleotide sequence: TGTGCCAGCAGTTACCCCCAGGGGTCCCACCTCGAGCAGTACTTC.

V is TRBV3-1 (or the pseudogene TRBV3-2) and J is TRBJ1-5; no reliable D call. There are 16 residues in the CDR3. V was pared by 3 bases and J by 5 bases, with 17 bases between. The germline V gene encodes CDR1 LGHDT and CDR2 YNNKEL (reference sequence). The DNA for the CDR3 is TGTGCCAGCAGCCAGTCTCGTTTTGGAGGTGATCAGCCCCAGCATTTT. Translated, it gives CASSQSRFGGDQPQHF.

The chain links TRBV27 to TRBJ1-1; D is uncertain. The CDR3 consists of 14 residues. Trimming stripped 2 bases from V and 4 bases from J, with 11 bases between. Germline V gene data show CDR1 as MNHEY and CDR2 as SMNVEV (reference sequence). As DNA, the CDR3 is TGTGCCAGCAGTTTAGGAGGCGCCGGCACTGAAGCTTTCTTT. It specifies CASSLGGAGTEAFF.

The V call is TRBV5-6, the J call TRBJ1-1; the match to TRBD1 covers 7 bases. The J segment lost 7 bases and the V segment lost 4 bases, leaving 7 bases of the junction unmatched. The length of the CDR3 is 13 residues. Germline CDR1 and CDR2: SGHDT and YYEEEE. The CDR3 reads CASSMTGPGEAFF. The CDR3 coding sequence is TGTGCCAGCAGCATGACAGGGCCTGGTGAAGCTTTCTTT.

The chain links TRBV18 to TRBJ1-1; D not resolved. This CDR3 has 14 amino acids. V lost 1 base, J lost 1 base, and 7 bases lay in between. The V gene's germline CDR1 is KGHSH and CDR2 LQKENI. The chain's CDR3 is CASSPRGRNTEAFF. The CDR3 DNA reads as TGTGCCAGCTCACCACGAGGCAGGAACACTGAAGCTTTCTTT.

The V gene is TRBV11-2, the J gene TRBJ1-2; 8 bases align to TRBD1. Looked up from germline, CDR1 is SGHAT and CDR2 is FQNNGV. V gave up 5 bases and J gave up 7 bases; unmatched junction bases: 9. The CDR3 runs 14 residues. CDR3 region: CASSHGTGPFGYTF. The CDR3 bases are TGTGCCAGCAGCCATGGGACAGGACCCTTTGGCTACACCTTC. Drawing the rest from reference TRBV11-2 and TRBJ1-2, the complete variable domain is EAGVAQSPRYKIIEKRQSVAFWCNPISGHATLYWYQQILGQGPKLLIQFQNNGVVDDSQLPKDRFSAERLKGVDSTLKIQPAKLEDSAVYLCASSHGTGPFGYTFGSGTRLTVV.

The rearrangement joins TRBV3-1 (or the pseudogene TRBV3-2) to TRBJ2-7; TRBD2 aligns across 10 bases. Germline V CDR1 and CDR2: LGHDT, YNNKEL (reference sequence). The CDR3 is made up of 15 amino acids. V was pared by 4 bases and J by 7 bases, with 10 bases of the junction left unmatched. The CDR3 nucleotides are TGTGCCAGCAGCCTCGGGCTAGCGGGAGCAGAAGAGCAGTACTTC. Translating gives CASSLGLAGAEEQYF.

V gene TRBV19 combines with J gene TRBJ2-7, with 9 bases that match TRBD1. This CDR3 comprises 16 residues. J lost 6 bases, V lost 3 bases, and 12 bases had no gene match. Germline loops: CDR1 LNHDA, CDR2 SQIVND (reference sequence). The CDR3 DNA reads as TGTGCCAGTAGTATTAGGGGACAGGGACAAATGTTCGAGCAGTACTTC. Protein sequence: CASSIRGQGQMFEQYF.

V is TRBV30 and J is TRBJ2-7; 7 bases are shared with TRBD2. This CDR3 has 14 amino acids. The ends lost 7 bases at V and 0 bases at J; junction bases unmatched: 9. Germline V lookup: CDR1 GTSNPN, CDR2 SVGIG (reference sequence). CDR3 loop: CAYIGTTSSYEQYF. CDR3 in DNA: TGTGCCTACATAGGGACTACGAGCTCCTACGAGCAGTACTTC.

The chain carries TRBV28 and TRBJ2-1; possibly TRBD2 for D (6 bases). V was clipped by 6 bases and J by 6 bases, with 15 bases between them. Germline-derived CDR1 and CDR2 are MDHEN and SYDVKM. The CDR3 totals 14 residues. DNA for the CDR3: TGTGCCAGCAGCTTGACTAGTTTCGTCAATGAGCAGTTCTTC. It translates to CASSLTSFVNEQFF.

This chain connects TRBV10-2 to TRBJ2-1; 9 positions match TRBD2. There are 15 residues in the CDR3. Trimming at V came to 3 bases and at J to 2 bases, leaving 2 bases not matched to a gene. Germline-derived CDR1 and CDR2 are WSHSY and SAAADI. CDR3 in DNA: TGCGCCAGCAGTGATGCGGGGGGGCCCTACAATGAGCAGTTCTTC. This translates into CASSDAGGPYNEQFF.

This clone was seen a single time. CDR3 DNA sequence: TGTGCCAGTAGTAAGGGACAGGGACAACTTCTCTATGGCTACACCTTC. It translates to CASSKGQGQLLYGYTF. V usage is TRBV19 and J usage is TRBJ1-2; 9 bases match TRBD1. This CDR3 comprises 16 residues. Germline V gives CDR1 LNHDA, CDR2 SQIVND (reference sequence). V trimming: 4 bases; J trimming: 4 bases; junction bases outside the gene matches: 10.

The rearrangement links TRBV15 to TRBJ2-7, with 7 positions matching TRBD1. This CDR3 region has 15 residues. Germline trimming cut 3 bases from V and 0 bases from J; bases unmatched to any gene: 5. Germline V gene sequence: CDR1 LNHNV, CDR2 YYDKDF (reference sequence). The CDR3: CATSRLRDSSYEQYF. The CDR3 DNA is TGTGCCACCAGCAGGCTCCGGGACAGCTCCTACGAGCAGTACTTC. The full variable domain, with the rest looked up from reference TRBV15 and TRBJ2-7, is DAMVIQNPRYQVTQFGKPVTLSCSQTLNHNVMYWYQQKSSQAPKLLFHYYDKDFNNEADTPDNFQSRRPNTSFCFLDIRSPGLGDTAMYLCATSRLRDSSYEQYFGPGTRLTVT.

The CDR3: CASGRGPTYNEQFF. The DNA for the CDR3 is TGTGCCAGCGGGCGGGGGCCTACATACAATGAGCAGTTCTTC. The V call is TRBV27, the J call TRBJ2-1, with D tentatively TRBD2 (7 bases). This CDR3 contains 14 residues. The V end lost 8 bases, the J end lost 4 bases, and 15 bases lay between the germline ends. Germline loops: CDR1 MNHEY, CDR2 SMNVEV (reference sequence).

The rearrangement links TRBV6-5 to TRBJ2-1; D may be TRBD2 (6 bases). The CDR3 totals 14 residues. The germline V gene has CDR1 MNHEY and CDR2 SVGAGI. The V gene lost 6 bases and the J gene lost 1 base, with 10 bases spanning the gap. In nucleotides, the CDR3 is TGTGCCAGCAGCGGACGGGGGTCCTACAATGAGCAGTTCTTC. Protein: CASSGRGSYNEQFF.

The V gene is TRBV7-2, the J gene TRBJ1-4; 9 positions agree with TRBD1. V shed 5 bases and J 6 bases; nucleotides not matched to a gene: 10. The CDR3 runs to 16 residues. Germline CDR1 and CDR2: SGHTA and FQGNSA. In DNA form, the CDR3 reads TGTGCCAGCAGCCTCGACAGGGGGGGGATTTATGAAAAACTGTTTTTT. The encoded protein is CASSLDRGGIYEKLFF.

The chain combines TRBV6-2 or TRBV6-3 with TRBJ2-3; 7 positions match TRBD2. Trimming removed 6 bases from V and 2 bases from J; junction bases left unmatched: 8. CDR1 MNHEY and CDR2 SVGEGT come from the germline V gene. The CDR3 extends over 15 amino acids. This chain's CDR3 is CASSPGGRDTDTQYF. The DNA for the CDR3 is TGTGCCAGCAGCCCCGGGGGGAGGGACACAGATACGCAGTATTTT.

The chain carries TRBV6-2 or TRBV6-3 and TRBJ2-5; D not certain. The CDR3 contains 11 residues. Germline values: CDR1 MNHEY, CDR2 SVGEGT. V was shortened by 4 bases and J by 5 bases, with 5 bases between the two germline ends. The CDR3 DNA sequence: TGTGCCAGCAGTTTGGGCGAGACCCAGTACTTC. Translating gives CASSLGETQYF.

J is TRBJ2-1 and V is TRBV7-3; 10 positions agree with TRBD2. V dropped 5 bases and J dropped 8; count of bases not matched to a gene: 9. The CDR3 consists of 15 residues. In germline, CDR1 is SGHTA, CDR2 FQGTGA. The CDR3 DNA is TGTGCCAGCAGCCCCTATAGCGGGGGGAATGATGAGCAGTTCTTC. Translated: CASSPYSGGNDEQFF.

The gene calls are TRBV11-2 and TRBJ2-7; 9 bases are shared with TRBD1. Trimming removed 6 bases from V and 5 bases from J; junction bases left unmatched: 8. The CDR3 length is 14 residues. Germline V CDR1 and CDR2: SGHAT, FQNNGV. This CDR3 reads CASSYRGRSDEQYF. In DNA form, the CDR3 reads TGTGCCAGCAGTTACAGGGGGCGCTCTGACGAGCAGTACTTC.

V usage is TRBV10-3 and J usage is TRBJ1-1, with a weak D call TRBD1 (6 bases). V lost 4 bases and J 8 bases, leaving 11 bases between the germline ends. Germline CDR1 is ENHRY and CDR2 is SYGVKD. This CDR3 is built from 12 residues. CDR3 coding DNA: TGTGCCATCAGTGGAGCCGGACAGGAAGCTTTCTTT. Protein: CAISGAGQEAFF.

DNA for the CDR3: TGTGCCAGCAGCTTAGGGACTCAGGCTAGCACAGATACGCAGTATTTT. Protein product: CASSLGTQASTDTQYF. The chain joins TRBV11-1 to TRBJ2-3; the D gene is possibly TRBD2 (5 bases). V was shortened by 1 base and J by 0 bases, with 11 bases between the two germline ends. Germline loops: CDR1 SGHAT, CDR2 FQDESV (reference sequence). The CDR3 covers 16 residues. Full variable domain (missing parts from reference TRBV11-1 and TRBJ2-3): EAEVAQSPRYKITEKSQAVAFWCDPISGHATLYWYRQILGQGPELLVQFQDESVVDDSQLPKDRFSAERLKGVDSTLKIQPAELGDSAMYLCASSLGTQASTDTQYFGPGTRLTVL.